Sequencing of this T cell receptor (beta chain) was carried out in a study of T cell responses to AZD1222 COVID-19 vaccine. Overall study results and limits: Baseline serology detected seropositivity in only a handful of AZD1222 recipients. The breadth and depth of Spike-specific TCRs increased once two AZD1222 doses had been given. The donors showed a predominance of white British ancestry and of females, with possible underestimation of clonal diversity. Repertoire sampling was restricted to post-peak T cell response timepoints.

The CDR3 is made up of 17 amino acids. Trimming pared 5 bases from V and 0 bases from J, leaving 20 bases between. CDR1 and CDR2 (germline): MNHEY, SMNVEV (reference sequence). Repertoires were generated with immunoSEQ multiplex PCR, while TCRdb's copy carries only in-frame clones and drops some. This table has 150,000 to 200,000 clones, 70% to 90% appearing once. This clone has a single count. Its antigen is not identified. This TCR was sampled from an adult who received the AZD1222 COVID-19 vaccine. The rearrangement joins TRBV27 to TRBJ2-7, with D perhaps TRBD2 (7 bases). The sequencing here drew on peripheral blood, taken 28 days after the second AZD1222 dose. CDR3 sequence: CASSPPAGAYSSYEQYF. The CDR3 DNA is TGTGCCAGCAGTCCTCCCGCGGGGGCTTACAGCTCCTACGAGCAGTACTTC.